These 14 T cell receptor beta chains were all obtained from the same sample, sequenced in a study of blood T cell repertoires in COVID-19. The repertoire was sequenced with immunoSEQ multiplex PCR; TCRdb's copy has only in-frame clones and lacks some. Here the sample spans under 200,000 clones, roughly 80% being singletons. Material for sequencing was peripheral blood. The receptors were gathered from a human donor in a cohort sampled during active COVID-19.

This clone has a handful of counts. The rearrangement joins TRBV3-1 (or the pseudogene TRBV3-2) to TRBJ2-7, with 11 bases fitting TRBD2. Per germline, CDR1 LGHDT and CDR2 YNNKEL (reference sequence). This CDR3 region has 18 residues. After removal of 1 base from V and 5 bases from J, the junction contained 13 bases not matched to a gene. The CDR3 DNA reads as TGTGCCAGCAGCCAAGTTGGGGGCACTAGCGGGGGTTTCCACGAGCAGTACTTC. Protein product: CASSQVGGTSGGFHEQYF.

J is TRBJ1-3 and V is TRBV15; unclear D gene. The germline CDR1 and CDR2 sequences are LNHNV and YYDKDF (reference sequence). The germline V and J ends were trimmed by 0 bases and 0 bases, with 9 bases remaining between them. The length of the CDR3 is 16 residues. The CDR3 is CATSRDQQSSGNTIYF. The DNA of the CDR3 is TGTGCCACCAGCAGAGATCAACAGAGCTCTGGAAACACCATATATTTT.

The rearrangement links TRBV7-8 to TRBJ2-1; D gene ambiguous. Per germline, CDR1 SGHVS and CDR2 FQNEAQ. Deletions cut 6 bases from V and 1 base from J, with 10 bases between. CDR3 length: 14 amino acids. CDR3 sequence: CASRLPTSYNEQFF. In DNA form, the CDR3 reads TGTGCCAGCAGACTACCTACATCCTACAATGAGCAGTTCTTC. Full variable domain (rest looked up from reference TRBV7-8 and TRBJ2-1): GAGVSQSPRYKVAKRGQDVALRCDPISGHVSLFWYQQALGQGPEFLTYFQNEAQLDKSGLPSDRFFAERPEGSVSTLKIQRTQQEDSAVYLCASRLPTSYNEQFFGPGTRLTVL.

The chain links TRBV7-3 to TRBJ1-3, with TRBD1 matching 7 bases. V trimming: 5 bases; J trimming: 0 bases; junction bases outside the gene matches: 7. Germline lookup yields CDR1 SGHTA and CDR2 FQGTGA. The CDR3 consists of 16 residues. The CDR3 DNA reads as TGTGCCAGCAGCCCGGATGGGACAGTCTCTGGAAACACCATATATTTT. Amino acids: CASSPDGTVSGNTIYF. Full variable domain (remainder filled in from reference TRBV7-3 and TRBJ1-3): GAGVSQTPSNKVTEKGKYVELRCDPISGHTALYWYRQSLGQGPEFLIYFQGTGAADDSGLPNDRFFAVRPEGSVSTLKIQRTERGDSAVYLCASSPDGTVSGNTIYFGEGSWLTVV.

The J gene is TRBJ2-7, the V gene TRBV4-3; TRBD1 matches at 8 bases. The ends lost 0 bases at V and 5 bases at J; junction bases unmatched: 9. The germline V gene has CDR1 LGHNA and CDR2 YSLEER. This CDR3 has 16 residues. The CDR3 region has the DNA TGCGCCAGCAGCCAAGATATCGGACAGGGTTTCCACGAGCAGTACTTC. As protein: CASSQDIGQGFHEQYF.

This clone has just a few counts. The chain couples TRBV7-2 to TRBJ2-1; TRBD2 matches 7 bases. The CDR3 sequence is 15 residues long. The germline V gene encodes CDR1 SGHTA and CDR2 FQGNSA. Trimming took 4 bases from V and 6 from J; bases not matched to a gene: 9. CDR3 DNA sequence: TGTGCCAGCAGCTCATGGGGGAGGGGACCCAATGAGCAGTTCTTC. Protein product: CASSSWGRGPNEQFF.

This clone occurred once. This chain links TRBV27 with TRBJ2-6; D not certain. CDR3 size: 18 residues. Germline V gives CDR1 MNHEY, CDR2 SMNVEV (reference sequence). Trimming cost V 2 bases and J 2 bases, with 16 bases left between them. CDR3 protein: CASSLRSIPATGANVLTF. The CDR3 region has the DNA TGTGCCAGCAGTTTAAGGTCTATTCCAGCGACTGGGGCCAACGTCCTGACTTTC.

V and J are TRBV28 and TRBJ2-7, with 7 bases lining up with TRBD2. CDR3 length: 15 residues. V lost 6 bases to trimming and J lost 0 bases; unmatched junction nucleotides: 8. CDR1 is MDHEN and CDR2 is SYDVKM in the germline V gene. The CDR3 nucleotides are TGTGCCAGCAGCTCCTTAGCGGGCTCCTCCTACGAGCAGTACTTC. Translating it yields CASSSLAGSSYEQYF.

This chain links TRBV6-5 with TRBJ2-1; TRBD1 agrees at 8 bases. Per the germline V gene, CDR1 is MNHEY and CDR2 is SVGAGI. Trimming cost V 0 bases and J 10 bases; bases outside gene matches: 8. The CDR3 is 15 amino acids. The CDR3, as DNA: TGTGCCAGCAGTTACTCGATTCAGGGGGCAAGGGAGCAGTTCTTC. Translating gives CASSYSIQGAREQFF.

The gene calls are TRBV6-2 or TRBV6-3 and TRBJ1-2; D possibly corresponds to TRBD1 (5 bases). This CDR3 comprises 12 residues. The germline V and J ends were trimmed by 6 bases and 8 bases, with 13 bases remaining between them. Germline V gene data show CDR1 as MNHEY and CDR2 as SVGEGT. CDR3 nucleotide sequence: TGTGCCAGCAGCCGACAGAAATGGGGCTACACCTTC. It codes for CASSRQKWGYTF.

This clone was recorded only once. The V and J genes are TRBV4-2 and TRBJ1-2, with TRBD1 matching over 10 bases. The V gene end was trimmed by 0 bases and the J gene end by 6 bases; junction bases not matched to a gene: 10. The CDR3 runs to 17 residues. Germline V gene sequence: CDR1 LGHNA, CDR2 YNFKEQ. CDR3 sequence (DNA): TGTGCCAGCAGCCAAGATAGGACAGGGGGTTTGGAAAATGGCTACACCTTC. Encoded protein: CASSQDRTGGLENGYTF.

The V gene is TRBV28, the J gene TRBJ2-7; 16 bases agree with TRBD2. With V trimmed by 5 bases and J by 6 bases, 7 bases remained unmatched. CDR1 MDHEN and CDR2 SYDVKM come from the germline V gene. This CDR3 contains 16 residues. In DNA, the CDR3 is TGTGCCAGCAGTCCCGGGACTAGCGGGAGGGCCCTCGAGCAGTACTTC. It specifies CASSPGTSGRALEQYF. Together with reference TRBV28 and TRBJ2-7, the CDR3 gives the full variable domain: DVKVTQSSRYLVKRTGEKVFLECVQDMDHENMFWYRQDPGLGLRLIYFSYDVKMKEKGDIPEGYSVSREKKERFSLILESASTNQTSMYLCASSPGTSGRALEQYFGPGTRLTVT.

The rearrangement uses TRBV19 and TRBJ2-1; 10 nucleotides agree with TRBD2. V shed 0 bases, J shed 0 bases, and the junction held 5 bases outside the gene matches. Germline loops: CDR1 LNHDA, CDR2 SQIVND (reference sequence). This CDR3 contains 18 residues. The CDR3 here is CASSIDGASGSSYNEQFF. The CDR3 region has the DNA TGTGCCAGTAGTATAGATGGGGCTAGCGGGAGCTCCTACAATGAGCAGTTCTTC.

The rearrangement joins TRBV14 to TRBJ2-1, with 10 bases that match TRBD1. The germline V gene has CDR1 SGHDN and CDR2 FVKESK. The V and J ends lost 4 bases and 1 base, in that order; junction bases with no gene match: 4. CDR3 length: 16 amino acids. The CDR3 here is CASSRTGGVSYNEQFF. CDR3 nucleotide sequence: TGTGCCAGCAGCCGGACAGGGGGGGTTTCCTACAATGAGCAGTTCTTC.